The 19 T cell receptor beta chains listed next were all sequenced from one sample in a study of blood T cell repertoires in COVID-19. Clones were read by immunoSEQ multiplex PCR, and TCRdb kept only the in-frame ones, dropping some. The data show more than 150,000 clones, with around four fifths seen just once and roughly 8% held by the top ten. Sequenced input: PBMCs or T cells enriched from blood (not recorded which). Receptors originate from a woman in her 50s who had recovered from COVID-19.

The chain employs TRBV10-3 and TRBJ2-2; tentative D call: TRBD1 (7 bases). The CDR3 has 13 amino acids. Germline V CDR1 and CDR2: ENHRY, SYGVKD. The V end lost 7 bases, the J end lost 4 bases, and 10 bases lay between the germline ends. DNA for the CDR3: TGTGCCATCAACAGGGGAGGCACCGGGGAGCTGTTTTTT. Its protein is CAINRGGTGELFF.

The chain uses TRBV6-5 and TRBJ1-3; the match to TRBD1 covers 7 bases. Germline V gives CDR1 MNHEY, CDR2 SVGAGI. The CDR3 is 16 amino acids. The J segment lost 5 bases and the V segment lost 0 bases, leaving 7 bases of the junction unmatched. As DNA, the CDR3 is TGTGCCAGCAGTTACTCGAGGGCAGGGGGAAGAAACACCATATATTTT. Residues: CASSYSRAGGRNTIYF.

This clone appeared a few times. This rearrangement joins TRBV29-1 to TRBJ1-1; TRBD1 might be the D (5 bases). The CDR3 loop spans 14 amino acids. Germline CDR1 and CDR2: SQVTM and ANQGSEA. The V and J ends lost 6 bases and 1 base respectively, with 15 bases between them. In DNA form, the CDR3 reads TGCAGCGTAGGTGGGCAGGGAGGGAACACTGAAGCTTTCTTT. This sequence encodes CSVGGQGGNTEAFF.

CDR3 bases: TGTGCCACCAGTGTCAGGGGGACACGGCAGTACTTC. Protein: CATSVRGTRQYF. The chain carries TRBV24-1 and TRBJ2-7; 7 nucleotides match TRBD1. V lost 5 bases, J lost 9 bases, and 6 bases stayed unmatched. The CDR3 spans 12 residues. CDR1 KGHDR and CDR2 SFDVKD come from the germline V gene.

The chain employs TRBV5-1 and TRBJ1-4; TRBD1 might be the D (5 bases). The CDR3 is 15 amino acids. CDR1 and CDR2 from the germline V gene are SGHRS and YFSETQ. The V gene lost 2 bases and the J gene lost 0 bases, with 8 bases spanning the gap. The CDR3 DNA is TGCGCCAGCAGCTTACAGGAGCCAACTAATGAAAAACTGTTTTTT. It specifies CASSLQEPTNEKLFF.

Many counts were recorded for this clone. J is TRBJ1-5 and V is TRBV19, with 10 bases aligning to TRBD1. The germline CDR1 and CDR2 sequences are LNHDA and SQIVND (reference sequence). V lost 8 bases to trimming and J lost 5 bases; unmatched junction nucleotides: 6. The CDR3 totals 14 residues. CDR3 amino acids: CASEGQGRHQPQHF. CDR3 bases: TGTGCCAGTGAGGGACAGGGGAGGCATCAGCCCCAGCATTTT.

This chain uses TRBV5-4 with TRBJ1-2; 10 bases match TRBD1. V lost 4 bases and J lost 1; bases outside the gene matches: 4. This CDR3 region has 15 residues. CDR1 and CDR2 (germline): SGHNT, YYREEE (reference sequence). CDR3 in DNA: TGTGCCAGCAGCCCGGGGACAGGGGATAACTATGGCTACACCTTC. It codes for CASSPGTGDNYGYTF.

The V gene is TRBV18, the J gene TRBJ2-7; 10 bases agree with TRBD1. The germline V gene encodes CDR1 KGHSH and CDR2 LQKENI. The CDR3 has 14 amino acids. The V gene end was trimmed by 4 bases and the J gene end by 6 bases; junction bases not matched to a gene: 6. CDR3 in DNA: TGTGCCAGCTCACTAGGACAGGGGGAAGGCGAGCAGTACTTC. Translated: CASSLGQGEGEQYF.

CDR3 bases: TGTGCCAGCAGCCGGGACAGGACCACAGATACGCAGTATTTT. Translated: CASSRDRTTDTQYF. The V call is TRBV2, the J call TRBJ2-3, with TRBD1 identical over 8 bases. CDR1 is SNHLY and CDR2 is FYNNEI in the germline V gene. J was trimmed by 2 bases and V by 6 bases; bases with no gene match: 4. CDR3 length equals 14 residues.

There are a few counts of this clone. The chain has TRBV14 and TRBJ2-5; D remains unclear. The V and J ends lost 2 bases and 4 bases respectively, with 5 bases between them. This CDR3 has 12 residues. CDR1 and CDR2 (germline): SGHDN, FVKESK. The DNA of the CDR3 is TGTGCCAGCAGCCAAAGCGTAGAGACCCAGTACTTC. This codes for CASSQSVETQYF.

The chain joins TRBV29-1 to TRBJ2-1, with TRBD2 as a possible D gene (5 bases). Germline values: CDR1 SQVTM, CDR2 ANQGSEA. Trimming cost V 4 bases and J 8 bases, with 12 bases left between them. The CDR3 has 12 residues. For the CDR3, the DNA is TGCAGCGTTGTTCGGGGTATAGATGAGCAGTTCTTC. Its translation is CSVVRGIDEQFF.

The gene calls are TRBV6-5 and TRBJ2-5, with a possible D match to TRBD2 (5 bases). From germline, CDR1 is MNHEY and CDR2 SVGAGI. Trimming left V 5 bases short and J 7 bases short, with 8 bases between. The CDR3 spans 11 residues. The CDR3 sequence: CASSRGGTQYF. CDR3 in DNA: TGTGCCAGCAGTCGCGGAGGGACCCAGTACTTC.

This sequence joins TRBV11-2 and TRBJ2-2; 14 positions agree with TRBD2. The CDR3 has 17 amino acids. Germline loops: CDR1 SGHAT, CDR2 FQNNGV. V gave up 1 base and J gave up 3 bases; unmatched junction bases: 1. In DNA, the CDR3 is TGTGCCAGCAGCTTAGGGACTAGCGGGGGGCACACCGGGGAGCTGTTTTTT. This translates into CASSLGTSGGHTGELFF.

Only one count was recorded for this clone. V usage is TRBV10-3 and J usage is TRBJ2-2; 15 bases agree with TRBD2. Trimming at V came to 1 base and at J to 2 bases, leaving 2 bases not matched to a gene. This CDR3 contains 18 residues. CDR1 ENHRY and CDR2 SYGVKD come from the germline V gene. CDR3 in DNA: TGTGCCATCAGTGAGTTGGGACTAGCGGGAGGTAACACCGGGGAGCTGTTTTTT. This gives the protein CAISELGLAGGNTGELFF.

V and J are TRBV10-3 and TRBJ2-7, with TRBD2 matching over 14 bases. Trimming took 6 bases from V and 6 from J; bases not matched to a gene: 4. The CDR3 has 14 residues. In germline, CDR1 is ENHRY, CDR2 SYGVKD. CDR3 sequence reads: CAIRKTSGGVEQYF. CDR3 coding DNA: TGTGCCATCAGAAAGACTAGCGGGGGGGTCGAGCAGTACTTC.

The V gene is TRBV2, the J gene TRBJ2-7; perhaps TRBD2 as D (6 bases). Germline-derived CDR1 and CDR2 are SNHLY and FYNNEI. The CDR3 has 12 residues. Trimming stripped 9 bases from V and 1 base from J, with 10 bases between. CDR3 residues: CASDGRSYEQYF. The CDR3 nucleotides are TGTGCCAGTGACGGGAGATCCTACGAGCAGTACTTC.

Regarding this clone: Other DNA sequences within the sample encode an identical CDR3. CDR3 loop: CASSEGRSNQPQHF. In nucleotides, the CDR3 is TGTGCCAGCAGTGAAGGGCGGAGCAATCAGCCCCAGCATTTT. The V call is TRBV6-1, the J call TRBJ1-5, with D hard to call. The CDR3 has 14 amino acids. Trimming stripped 1 base from V and 1 base from J, with 5 bases between. Germline CDR1 MNHNS, CDR2 SASEGT.

This clone appeared a few times. V and J are TRBV3-1 (or the pseudogene TRBV3-2) and TRBJ1-2; TRBD1 is a possible D gene (5 bases). Germline CDR1 reads LGHDT; CDR2 reads YNNKEL (reference sequence). V lost 5 bases to trimming and J lost 3 bases, with 16 bases between them. This CDR3 comprises 15 residues. The CDR3 sequence is CASSSLWGDDYGYTF. In DNA form, the CDR3 reads TGTGCCAGCAGCTCTCTTTGGGGGGACGACTATGGCTACACCTTC.

The rearrangement joins TRBV7-8 to TRBJ1-4, with unresolved D. Per the germline V gene, CDR1 is SGHVS and CDR2 is FQNEAQ. The CDR3 totals 12 residues. V lost 5 bases and J lost 8, with 9 bases in between. The chain's CDR3 is CASSRYGEKLFF. The CDR3 bases are TGTGCCAGCAGCCGATACGGGGAAAAACTGTTTTTT.